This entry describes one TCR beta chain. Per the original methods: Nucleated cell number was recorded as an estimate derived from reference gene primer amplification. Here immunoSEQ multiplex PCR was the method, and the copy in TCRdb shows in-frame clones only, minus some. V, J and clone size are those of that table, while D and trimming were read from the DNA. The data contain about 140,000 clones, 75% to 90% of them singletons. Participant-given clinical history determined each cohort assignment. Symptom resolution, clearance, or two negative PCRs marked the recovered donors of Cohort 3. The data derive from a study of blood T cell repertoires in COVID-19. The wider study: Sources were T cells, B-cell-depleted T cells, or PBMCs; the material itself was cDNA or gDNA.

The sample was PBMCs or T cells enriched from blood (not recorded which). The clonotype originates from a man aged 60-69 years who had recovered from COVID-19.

Here the CDR3 DNA reads TGTGCCAGCAGCTTAGAGTCCACAGGGGGCTACTCTGGAAACACCATATATTTT. It yields the protein CASSLESTGGYSGNTIYF. V gene TRBV7-9 combines with J gene TRBJ1-3, with 9 positions matching TRBD1. The CDR3 has 18 residues. Looked up from germline, CDR1 is SEHNR and CDR2 is FQNEAQ (reference sequence). J gave up 0 bases and V 1 base, and 7 bases lay outside the gene matches. The entire variable domain, with the rest obtained from reference TRBV7-9 and TRBJ1-3, is as follows: DTGVSQNPRHKITKRGQNVTFRCDPISEHNRLYWYRQTLGQGPEFLTYFQNEAQLEKSRLLSDRFSAERPKGSFSTLEIQRTEQGDSAMYLCASSLESTGGYSGNTIYFGEGSWLTVV.